The clone carrying this T cell receptor beta chain was seen at least ten times. The antigen is not known. No progression to ophthalmopathy during 18 months of follow-up defined stable disease. Investigators excluded patients with uncontrolled infection, other autoimmune disease, pregnancy or lactation. These data come from a study of T cells in Graves' hyperthyroidism and ophthalmopathy. The CDR3 runs 20 residues. V gave up 1 base and J gave up 0 bases; unmatched junction bases: 14. Germline assignment: CDR1 SGHTA and CDR2 FQGNSA. Findings and limits, study-wide: Blood also carried most thyroid clonotypes expanded above 0.001.

Researchers took RNA transcripts and amplified the TCR beta CDR3 regions from them. The TCR CDR3 was amplified in a first-round RT-PCR using the HTBI primer set. TCRdb itself ran the multiplex PCR reads through MiXCR, one entry per CDR3 protein. Altogether roughly 99,000 distinct CDR3 sequences are present, 16% being singletons, with the ten largest covering about 42%. The chain recombines TRBV7-2 with TRBJ2-7; TRBD2 agrees at 11 bases. This TCR derives from a woman aged 45 to 65 with Graves' hyperthyroidism. The sequenced sample consisted of blood. CDR3 protein: CASSLDSWGSGRDLSYEQYF. The CDR3 nucleotides read TGTGCCAGCAGCTTAGACAGTTGGGGTAGCGGGAGGGATCTCTCCTACGAGCAGTACTTC.